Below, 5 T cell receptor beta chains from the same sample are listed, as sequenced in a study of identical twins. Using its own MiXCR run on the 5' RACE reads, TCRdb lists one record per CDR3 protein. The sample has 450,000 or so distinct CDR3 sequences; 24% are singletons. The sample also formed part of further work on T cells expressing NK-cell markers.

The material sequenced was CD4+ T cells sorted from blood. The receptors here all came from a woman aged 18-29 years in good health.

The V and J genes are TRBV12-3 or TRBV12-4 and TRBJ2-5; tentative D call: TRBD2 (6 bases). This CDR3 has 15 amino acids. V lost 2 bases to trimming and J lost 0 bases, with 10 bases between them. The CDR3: CASSLSAGYQETQYF. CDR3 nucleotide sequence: TGTGCCAGCAGTTTATCGGCGGGGTACCAAGAGACCCAGTACTTC.

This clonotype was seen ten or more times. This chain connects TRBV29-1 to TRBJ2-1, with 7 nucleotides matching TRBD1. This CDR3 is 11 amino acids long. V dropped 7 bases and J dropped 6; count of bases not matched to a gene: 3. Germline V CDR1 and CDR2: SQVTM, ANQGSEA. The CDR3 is CSARTGNEQFF. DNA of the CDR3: TGCAGCGCTAGGACAGGCAATGAGCAGTTCTTC.

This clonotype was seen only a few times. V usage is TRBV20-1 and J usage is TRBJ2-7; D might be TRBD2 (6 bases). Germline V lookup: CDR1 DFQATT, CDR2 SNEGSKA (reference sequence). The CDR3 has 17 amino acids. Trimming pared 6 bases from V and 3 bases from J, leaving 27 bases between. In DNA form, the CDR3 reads TGCAGTGCCGTCGGCCCCCCCGGGACTCGGACCTACTACGAGCAGTACTTC. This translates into CSAVGPPGTRTYYEQYF.

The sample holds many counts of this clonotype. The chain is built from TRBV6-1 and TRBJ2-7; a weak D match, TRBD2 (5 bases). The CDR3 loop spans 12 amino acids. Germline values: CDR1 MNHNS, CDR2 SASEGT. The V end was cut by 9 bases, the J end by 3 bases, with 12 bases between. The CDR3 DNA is TGTGCCAGTAGCGTGATTTTCTACGAGCAGTACTTC. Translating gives CASSVIFYEQYF.

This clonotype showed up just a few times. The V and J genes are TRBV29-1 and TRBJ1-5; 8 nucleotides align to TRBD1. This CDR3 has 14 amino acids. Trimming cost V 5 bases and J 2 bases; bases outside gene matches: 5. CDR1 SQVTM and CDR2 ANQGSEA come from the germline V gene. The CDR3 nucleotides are TGCAGCGTTCAGGGGGCCGGGGGCAATCAGCCCCAGCATTTT. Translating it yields CSVQGAGGNQPQHF.